Each of the 8 T cell receptor beta chains below was sequenced from the same sample in a study of blood T cell repertoires in COVID-19. Profiled with immunoSEQ multiplex PCR; TCRdb holds only in-frame clones, not every one. The table shows roughly 130,000 clones, with 70% to 90% occurring only once. The sequenced material came from peripheral blood. These receptors were collected from a woman aged 60 to 75 with acute or convalescent COVID-19.

J is TRBJ1-5 and V is TRBV28; 7 positions match TRBD1. CDR1 is MDHEN and CDR2 is SYDVKM in the germline V gene. The CDR3 is 17 amino acids. V trimming: 6 bases; J trimming: 7 bases; junction bases outside the gene matches: 18. CDR3 sequence: CASRPDRAATGRQPQHF. CDR3 nucleotide sequence: TGTGCCAGCAGACCCGACAGGGCCGCTACGGGCCGACAGCCCCAGCATTTT.

The chain uses TRBV6-5 and TRBJ1-2, with D possibly matching TRBD1 (5 bases). Deletions cut 7 bases from V and 1 base from J, with 13 bases between. The CDR3 length is 14 residues. Per germline, CDR1 MNHEY and CDR2 SVGAGI. The CDR3 nucleotides read TGTGCCAGCAAGCGGGGACGGGATAACTATGGCTACACCTTC. Translated: CASKRGRDNYGYTF.

The rearrangement links TRBV14 to TRBJ1-6; D gene unclear. The germline V and J ends were trimmed by 4 bases and 4 bases, with 8 bases remaining between them. This CDR3 has 14 amino acids. Germline lookup yields CDR1 SGHDN and CDR2 FVKESK. The DNA for the CDR3 is TGTGCCAGCAGCCGCGGCCTTTATAATTCACCCCTCCACTTT. Translating gives CASSRGLYNSPLHF.

In its sample, this clone was seen once. This rearrangement joins TRBV10-3 to TRBJ2-7; no firm D call. Trimming removed 2 bases at V and 7 bases at J, with 15 bases between. Germline V gene data show CDR1 as ENHRY and CDR2 as SYGVKD. This CDR3 region has 14 residues. The CDR3 DNA reads as TGTGCCATCAGTGAGGGAGTGGTGTCGGGTGAGCAGTACGTC. Translating it yields CAISEGVVSGEQYV.

This clone was observed a single time. This chain joins TRBV30 and TRBJ2-2; 9 nucleotides line up with TRBD2. Germline CDR1 reads GTSNPN; CDR2 reads SVGIG (reference sequence). The CDR3 totals 15 residues. Written as DNA, the CDR3 is TGTGGAGTAGTAGCGGGAGTCTTGAACACCGGGGAGCTGTTTTTT. Protein sequence: CGVVAGVLNTGELFF.

Only a few counts were recorded for this clone. The chain joins TRBV5-1 to TRBJ1-1; 10 bases agree with TRBD1. The CDR3 has 15 amino acids. V lost 5 bases and J lost 1; bases outside the gene matches: 5. The germline CDR1 and CDR2 sequences are SGHRS and YFSETQ. The chain's CDR3 is CASRPRTGGNTEAFF. CDR3 sequence (DNA): TGCGCCAGCAGACCTCGGACAGGGGGGAACACTGAAGCTTTCTTT. Based on the CDR3 plus reference TRBV5-1 and TRBJ1-1, the full variable domain is KAGVTQTPRYLIKTRGQQVTLSCSPISGHRSVSWYQQTPGQGLQFLFEYFSETQRNKGNFPGRFSGRQFSNSRSEMNVSTLELGDSALYLCASRPRTGGNTEAFFGQGTRLTVV.

This chain connects TRBV5-8 to TRBJ2-1; 12 bases agree with TRBD2. The CDR3 is 17 amino acids. J gave up 4 bases and V 0 bases, and 5 bases lay outside the gene matches. Germline CDR1 SGHTS, CDR2 YDEGEE. The DNA for the CDR3 is TGTGCCAGCAGCTTGGAGAAAGGACTAGCGGGGTACAATGAGCAGTTCTTC. Protein product: CASSLEKGLAGYNEQFF.

The chain joins TRBV20-1 to TRBJ2-5, with D hard to call. The length of the CDR3 is 10 residues. Germline CDR1 and CDR2: DFQATT and SNEGSKA (reference sequence). With 6 bases removed from V and 7 bases from J, the gap between germline ends came to 9 bases. In nucleotides, the CDR3 is TGCAGTGCCCCCGTCGTGACCCAGTACTTC. Its translation is CSAPVVTQYF.